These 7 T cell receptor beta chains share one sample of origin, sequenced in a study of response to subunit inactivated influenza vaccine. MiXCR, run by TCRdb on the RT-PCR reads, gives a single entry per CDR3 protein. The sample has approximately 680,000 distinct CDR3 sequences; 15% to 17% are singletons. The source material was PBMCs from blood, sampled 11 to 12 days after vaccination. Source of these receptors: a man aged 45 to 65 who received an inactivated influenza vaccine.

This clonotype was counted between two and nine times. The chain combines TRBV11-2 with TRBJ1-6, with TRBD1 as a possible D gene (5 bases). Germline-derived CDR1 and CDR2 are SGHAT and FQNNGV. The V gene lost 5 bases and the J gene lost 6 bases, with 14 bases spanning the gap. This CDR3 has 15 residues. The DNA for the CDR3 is TGTGCCAGCAGCCTCCGACAGACGAGTAATTCACCCCTCCACTTT. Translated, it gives CASSLRQTSNSPLHF.

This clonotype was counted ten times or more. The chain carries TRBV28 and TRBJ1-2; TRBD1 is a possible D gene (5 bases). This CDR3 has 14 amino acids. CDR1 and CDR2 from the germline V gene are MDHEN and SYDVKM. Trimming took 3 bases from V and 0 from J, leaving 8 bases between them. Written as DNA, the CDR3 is TGTGCCAGCAGTTTGACAGCCGCTAACTATGGCTACACCTTC. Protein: CASSLTAANYGYTF.

CDR3 in amino acids: CASSTGVRRFF. The CDR3 bases are TGTGCCAGCAGCACTGGTGTTAGGCGGTTCTTC. The rearrangement joins TRBV12-3 or TRBV12-4 to TRBJ2-1; D remains unclear. Trimming cost V 6 bases and J 15 bases, with 15 bases left between them. CDR3 length: 11 residues.

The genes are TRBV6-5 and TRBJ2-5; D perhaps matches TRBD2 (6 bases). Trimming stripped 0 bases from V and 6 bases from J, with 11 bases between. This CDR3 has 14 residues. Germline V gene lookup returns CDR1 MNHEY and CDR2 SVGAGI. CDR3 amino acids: CASSYSDGGKTQYF. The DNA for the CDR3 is TGTGCCAGCAGTTACTCGGACGGAGGGAAGACCCAGTACTTC.

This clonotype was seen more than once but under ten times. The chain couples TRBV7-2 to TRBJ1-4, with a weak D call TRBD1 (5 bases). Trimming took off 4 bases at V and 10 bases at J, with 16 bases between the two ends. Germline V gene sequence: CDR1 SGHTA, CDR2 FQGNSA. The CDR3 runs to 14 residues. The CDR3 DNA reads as TGTGCCAGCAGCTCCCCCCCAGGGTTGGGAAAACTGTTTTTT. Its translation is CASSSPPGLGKLFF.

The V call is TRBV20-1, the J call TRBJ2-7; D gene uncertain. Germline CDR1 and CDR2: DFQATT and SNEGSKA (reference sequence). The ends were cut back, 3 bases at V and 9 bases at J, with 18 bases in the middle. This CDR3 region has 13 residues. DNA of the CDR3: TGCAGTGCTAGTCATTCAGACCTAGGCGGGCAGTACTTC. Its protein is CSASHSDLGGQYF.

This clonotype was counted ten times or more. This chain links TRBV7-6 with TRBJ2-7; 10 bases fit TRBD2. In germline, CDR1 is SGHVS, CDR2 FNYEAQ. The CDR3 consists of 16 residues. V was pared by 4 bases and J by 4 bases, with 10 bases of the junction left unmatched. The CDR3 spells CASSSSPTSGYYEQYF. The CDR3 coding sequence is TGTGCCAGCAGCTCTTCCCCGACTAGCGGGTATTACGAGCAGTACTTC.